What follows are 25 T cell receptor beta chains derived from one specimen sequenced in a study of T cells in localized non-small cell lung cancer. Assay: immunoSEQ multiplex PCR; the TCRdb copy retains only in-frame clones and omits some. This sample has roughly 40,000 clones, with 83% found just once. Specimen: PBMCs, collected before any cancer treatment. These receptors originate from a man aged 40 to 75 with stage II lung adenocarcinoma.

This chain connects TRBV19 to TRBJ2-1, with TRBD2 identical over 8 bases. This CDR3 has 15 residues. With 7 bases clipped from V and 1 base from J, the junction kept 6 bases outside the gene matches. Germline V gene sequence: CDR1 LNHDA, CDR2 SQIVND (reference sequence). The CDR3 bases are TGTGCCAGTACCCCGAGCGGGAGTTCCTACAATGAGCAGTTCTTC. This sequence encodes CASTPSGSSYNEQFF. The full variable domain, rest sourced from reference TRBV19 and TRBJ2-1, is DGGITQSPKYLFRKEGQNVTLSCEQNLNHDAMYWYRQDPGQGLRLIYYSQIVNDFQKGDIAEGYSVSREKKESFPLTVTSAQKNPTAFYLCASTPSGSSYNEQFFGPGTRLTVL.

The chain combines TRBV10-3 with TRBJ2-1; 7 bases match TRBD1. CDR1 ENHRY and CDR2 SYGVKD come from the germline V gene. This CDR3 is 14 amino acids long. Germline trimming cut 10 bases from V and 5 bases from J; bases unmatched to any gene: 11. DNA for the CDR3: TGTGCCACCAAGACAGGGAAGTCCAACAATGAGCAGTTCTTC. It specifies CATKTGKSNNEQFF.

This chain connects TRBV6-5 to TRBJ1-2; D gene ambiguous. Germline V gene data show CDR1 as MNHEY and CDR2 as SVGAGI. The CDR3 is made up of 10 amino acids. V was shortened by 8 bases and J by 5 bases, with 6 bases between the two germline ends. This CDR3 is CASLGYGYTF. CDR3 sequence (DNA): TGTGCCAGCCTGGGGTATGGCTACACCTTC.

V is TRBV11-2 and J is TRBJ2-7, with D possibly TRBD1 on 7 matching bases. V was pared by 11 bases and J by 6 bases, with 14 bases between. The CDR3 covers 11 residues. The V gene's germline CDR1 is SGHAT and CDR2 FQNNGV. CDR3 amino acids: CAWGDSGEQYF. The CDR3 region has the DNA TGTGCCTGGGGGGACAGCGGCGAGCAGTACTTC.

The V gene is TRBV5-4, the J gene TRBJ1-5; D gene unclear. Per the germline V gene, CDR1 is SGHNT and CDR2 is YYREEE (reference sequence). Trimming pared 0 bases from V and 2 bases from J, leaving 9 bases between. CDR3 length: 15 residues. CDR3 nucleotide sequence: TGTGCCAGCAGCTTGGCCCCGGACGGCAATCAGCCCCAGCATTTT. Residues: CASSLAPDGNQPQHF.

This clone appeared once. The chain uses TRBV7-2 and TRBJ2-3, with D unclear. CDR3 length: 14 amino acids. Deletions cut 0 bases from V and 5 bases from J, with 9 bases between. From germline, CDR1 is SGHTA and CDR2 FQGNSA. CDR3 loop: CASSLAGWEDTQYF. As DNA, the CDR3 is TGTGCCAGCAGCTTAGCGGGATGGGAAGATACGCAGTATTTT.

V is TRBV23-1 and J is TRBJ1-2, with D possibly TRBD1 on 6 matching bases. TRBV23-1 is an ORF; its function is uncertain. The CDR3 covers 15 residues. The germline V and J ends were trimmed by 7 bases and 7 bases, with 22 bases remaining between them. The CDR3 coding sequence is TGCGCCAGCAATTTGACCGGGACGGGGGCGTCTGGCTACACCTTC. Translated, it gives CASNLTGTGASGYTF.

V and J are TRBV19 and TRBJ1-5, with TRBD1 as a possible D gene (6 bases). Germline values: CDR1 LNHDA, CDR2 SQIVND (reference sequence). V was pared by 4 bases and J by 5 bases, with 27 bases between. CDR3 length: 19 residues. DNA for the CDR3: TGTGCCAGTAGTAGTCCCCTTTGGGGGACACGGTCTGGTTATCAGCCCCAGCATTTT. Protein sequence: CASSSPLWGTRSGYQPQHF.

The chain combines TRBV4-1 with TRBJ2-4; 10 positions match TRBD1. V lost 1 base to trimming and J lost 7 bases; unmatched junction nucleotides: 13. The CDR3 sequence is 18 residues long. Germline CDR1 and CDR2: MGHRA and YSYEKL. As DNA, the CDR3 is TGCGCCAGCAGCCAAGTCCGATGGGACAGGGGCATAGTGAACATTCAGTACTTC. Translating gives CASSQVRWDRGIVNIQYF.

This chain joins TRBV7-9 and TRBJ2-2; no clear D gene. The germline gives CDR1 SEHNR, CDR2 FQNEAQ (reference sequence). Trimming stripped 4 bases from V and 4 bases from J, with 7 bases between. The CDR3 covers 13 residues. In DNA, the CDR3 is TGTGCCAGCAGCTCCTTGGGCACCGGGGAGCTGTTTTTT. Protein: CASSSLGTGELFF.

The chain uses TRBV6-5 and TRBJ2-5, with 9 bases fitting TRBD1. CDR3 length: 15 amino acids. Germline values: CDR1 MNHEY, CDR2 SVGAGI. Trimming removed 2 bases from V and 6 bases from J; junction bases left unmatched: 7. The CDR3 loop reads CASSYLGQGLKTQYF. The CDR3, as DNA: TGTGCCAGCAGTTACCTCGGACAGGGGTTAAAGACCCAGTACTTC.

This chain connects TRBV13 to TRBJ2-1; D perhaps matches TRBD1 (6 bases). This CDR3 comprises 12 residues. V lost 4 bases, J lost 6 bases, and 7 bases lay in between. CDR1 and CDR2 (germline): PRHDT, FYEKMQ (reference sequence). The DNA for the CDR3 is TGTGCCAGCAGCTCCAGGGGCAATGAGCAGTTCTTC. Amino acids: CASSSRGNEQFF. Together with reference TRBV13 and TRBJ2-1, the CDR3 gives the full variable domain: AAGVIQSPRHLIKEKRETATLKCYPIPRHDTVYWYQQGPGQDPQFLISFYEKMQSDKGSIPDRFSAQQFSDYHSELNMSSLELGDSALYFCASSSRGNEQFFGPGTRLTVL.

This clone was recorded once. The chain has TRBV2 and TRBJ1-4; the match to TRBD1 covers 7 bases. Germline V gives CDR1 SNHLY, CDR2 FYNNEI. With 4 bases clipped from V and 2 bases from J, the junction kept 4 bases outside the gene matches. CDR3 length: 15 amino acids. CDR3 DNA sequence: TGTGCCAGCAGTGTTATGGGACAGACTAATGAAAAACTGTTTTTT. This gives the protein CASSVMGQTNEKLFF.

The chain has TRBV27 and TRBJ2-3, with TRBD2 matching 12 bases. In germline, CDR1 is MNHEY, CDR2 SMNVEV (reference sequence). The junction had 10 bases not matched to a gene; V was cut back by 3 bases and J by 9 bases. The CDR3 length is 16 residues. The CDR3 region has the DNA TGTGCCAGCAGTTTGACTAGCGGGGGCGCGGGGGGCACGCAGTATTTT. Its translation is CASSLTSGGAGGTQYF.

This clone was counted only a few times. This chain joins TRBV4-2 and TRBJ1-5, with a possible D match to TRBD1 (6 bases). V dropped 3 bases and J dropped 2 bases, with 11 bases sitting between them. Germline loops: CDR1 LGHNA, CDR2 YNFKEQ. This CDR3 region has 15 residues. The CDR3 reads CASSQLQGGNQPQHF. The CDR3, as DNA: TGTGCCAGCAGCCAGTTACAGGGAGGCAATCAGCCCCAGCATTTT.

Of note for this clone: Additional DNA sequences in this sample encode the identical CDR3. This chain uses TRBV19 with TRBJ1-1, with D uncertain. Trimming pared 3 bases from V and 2 bases from J, leaving 7 bases between. CDR3 size: 13 residues. Germline assignment: CDR1 LNHDA and CDR2 SQIVND (reference sequence). The CDR3 DNA reads as TGTGCCAGTAGTATTTTAGGCAACACTGAAGCTTTCTTT. Protein product: CASSILGNTEAFF.

The chain is built from TRBV9 and TRBJ2-7; a possible D gene is TRBD2 (6 bases). CDR1 and CDR2 from the germline V gene are SGDLS and YYNGEE. Trimming took off 0 bases at V and 1 base at J, with 8 bases between the two ends. The CDR3 sequence is 14 residues long. The CDR3 sequence is CASSVVGGSYEQYF. The DNA for the CDR3 is TGTGCCAGCAGCGTAGTCGGGGGTTCCTACGAGCAGTACTTC. Drawing the rest from reference TRBV9 and TRBJ2-7, the complete variable domain is DSGVTQTPKHLITATGQRVTLRCSPRSGDLSVYWYQQSLDQGLQFLIQYYNGEERAKGNILERFSAQQFPDLHSELNLSSLELGDSALYFCASSVVGGSYEQYFGPGTRLTVT.

The gene calls are TRBV6-5 and TRBJ2-3, with 9 positions matching TRBD1. Trimming removed 6 bases from V and 0 bases from J; junction bases left unmatched: 4. This CDR3 is 15 amino acids long. Germline loops: CDR1 MNHEY, CDR2 SVGAGI. This CDR3 reads CASRGQGTSTDTQYF. CDR3 nucleotide sequence: TGTGCCAGCAGGGGACAGGGCACTAGCACAGATACGCAGTATTTT.

This clone has a handful of counts. The genes are TRBV5-6 and TRBJ1-6; possible D gene TRBD1, 6 bases. This CDR3 has 15 amino acids. V lost 0 bases, J lost 7 bases, and 11 bases lay in between. Germline V gene data show CDR1 as SGHDT and CDR2 as YYEEEE. The CDR3 here is CASSLAGQKNSPLHF. Written as DNA, the CDR3 is TGTGCCAGCAGCTTGGCCGGACAGAAGAATTCACCCCTCCACTTT.

Here the CDR3 DNA reads TGTGCCAGCAGCTTGGAAGTTAGGACTAGCACAGATACGCAGTATTTT. Translated: CASSLEVRTSTDTQYF. The chain recombines TRBV5-4 with TRBJ2-3; tentatively, D is TRBD2 (5 bases). Trimming shortened V by 0 bases and J by 0 bases, and 11 bases separated the two germline ends. The CDR3 loop spans 16 amino acids. The germline V gene has CDR1 SGHNT and CDR2 YYREEE (reference sequence). Looking up the rest from reference TRBV5-4 and TRBJ2-3 gives the full variable domain: ETGVTQSPTHLIKTRGQQVTLRCSSQSGHNTVSWYQQALGQGPQFIFQYYREEENGRGNFPPRFSGLQFPNYSSELNVNALELDDSALYLCASSLEVRTSTDTQYFGPGTRLTVL.

A single count supports this clone. The chain uses TRBV18 and TRBJ2-2; D is possibly TRBD1 (5 bases). This CDR3 contains 15 residues. With 3 bases removed from V and 4 bases from J, the gap between germline ends came to 12 bases. Germline V gene data show CDR1 as KGHSH and CDR2 as LQKENI. The CDR3 DNA sequence: TGTGCCAGCTCACCGGAAGGACATGCCACCGGGGAGCTGTTTTTT. It yields the protein CASSPEGHATGELFF. The full variable domain, with the rest looked up from reference TRBV18 and TRBJ2-2, is NAGVMQNPRHLVRRRGQEARLRCSPMKGHSHVYWYRQLPEEGLKFMVYLQKENIIDESGMPKERFSAEFPKEGPSILRIQQVVRGDSAAYFCASSPEGHATGELFFGEGSRLTVL.

The CDR3 DNA sequence: TGTGCCAGCAGCTTATGGGCAGATCAGCCCCAGCATTTT. Its protein product is CASSLWADQPQHF. The chain recombines TRBV11-2 with TRBJ1-5, with unresolved D. Germline V gives CDR1 SGHAT, CDR2 FQNNGV. CDR3 length: 13 residues. Trimming pared 2 bases from V and 5 bases from J, leaving 7 bases between.

This sequence joins TRBV19 and TRBJ2-2; 11 bases are shared with TRBD2. The germline V gene encodes CDR1 LNHDA and CDR2 SQIVND (reference sequence). J was trimmed by 5 bases and V by 7 bases; bases with no gene match: 6. The CDR3 extends over 15 amino acids. CDR3 sequence (DNA): TGTGCCAGTAAAGGAATAGCGGGAGGGACCGGGGAGCTGTTTTTT. Its translation is CASKGIAGGTGELFF. Drawing the rest from reference TRBV19 and TRBJ2-2, the complete variable domain is DGGITQSPKYLFRKEGQNVTLSCEQNLNHDAMYWYRQDPGQGLRLIYYSQIVNDFQKGDIAEGYSVSREKKESFPLTVTSAQKNPTAFYLCASKGIAGGTGELFFGEGSRLTVL.

CDR3 coding DNA: TGTGCCAGCAGCTCCCAGGGGGGAGCGTATGGCTACACCTTC. This translates into CASSSQGGAYGYTF. V gene TRBV7-3 combines with J gene TRBJ1-2, with 7 bases that match TRBD1. This CDR3 has 14 residues. V was pared by 4 bases and J by 5 bases, with 7 bases of the junction left unmatched. Germline values: CDR1 SGHTA, CDR2 FQGTGA.

V usage is TRBV19 and J usage is TRBJ1-1, with 12 bases lining up with TRBD1. The V gene end was trimmed by 4 bases and the J gene end by 5 bases; junction bases not matched to a gene: 5. CDR1 and CDR2 (germline): LNHDA, SQIVND (reference sequence). CDR3 length: 15 amino acids. Here the CDR3 DNA reads TGTGCCAGTAGTACCGGGACAGGGGGCGGAACTGAAGCTTTCTTT. As protein: CASSTGTGGGTEAFF.